The entry below gives a single TCR beta chain sequence along with its context. Its specificity is unknown. Profiling relied on immunoSEQ multiplex PCR, and the TCRdb table lists in-frame clones only, not all of them. The data hold 90,000 to 95,000 clones, with approximately 87% observed a single time. Germline lookup yields CDR1 SGHNT and CDR2 YENEEA. The ends lost 3 bases at V and 8 bases at J; junction bases unmatched: 4. This CDR3 region has 15 residues. This entry comes from a study of OX40 agonist ivuxolimab in advanced cancers. Overall study context: Ivuxolimab, an agonistic anti-OX40 (CD134) antibody, was given to patients. Age averaged about 62 years (range about 23 to 80), and 80% to 90% were male. Therapy given before enrollment (anti-PD-1, anti-PD-L1 or anti-CTLA-4) was allowed, and roughly 41% had some. General study results and limits: Within 6 weeks, CD4+ and CD8+ blood T cells expanded clonally at 0.1 to 3.0 mg/kg.

This clonotype was obtained from an adult with an advanced solid tumor such as melanoma, head and neck, liver or kidney cancer. V gene TRBV11-3 combines with J gene TRBJ1-6; 10 bases agree with TRBD1. The sample in question was CD4+ or CD8+ T cells sorted from blood, obtained in a trial of the OX40 agonist ivuxolimab. As DNA, the CDR3 is TGTGCCAGCAGCTTGGACAGGGGGTCGTATTCACCCCTCCACTTT. This sequence encodes CASSLDRGSYSPLHF.